The 26 T cell receptor beta chains below all came from one sample that was sequenced in a study of OX40 agonist ivuxolimab in advanced cancers. The data were produced by immunoSEQ multiplex PCR, yet TCRdb's version contains in-frame clones alone and is incomplete. The table has 65,000 to 80,000 clones, roughly 87% seen once; the top ten hold roughly 0.22%. The source was CD4+ or CD8+ T cells sorted from blood, collected in a trial of the OX40 agonist ivuxolimab. These receptor sequences come from an adult with an advanced solid tumor such as melanoma, head and neck, liver or kidney cancer.

The J gene is TRBJ2-5, the V gene TRBV19, with D possibly matching TRBD1 (5 bases). The CDR3 covers 15 residues. Trimming took 8 bases from V and 0 from J, leaving 16 bases between them. The germline gives CDR1 LNHDA, CDR2 SQIVND (reference sequence). The CDR3 sequence is CASSRMAGNQETQYF. DNA of the CDR3: TGTGCCAGTTCCAGGATGGCAGGGAACCAAGAGACCCAGTACTTC.

This chain links TRBV9 with TRBJ2-3; D gene uncertain. This CDR3 region has 12 residues. The germline V and J ends were trimmed by 3 bases and 5 bases, with 7 bases remaining between them. Germline CDR1 SGDLS, CDR2 YYNGEE. CDR3 in DNA: TGTGCCAGCAGCGGGGTTTTAGATACGCAGTATTTT. Its protein product is CASSGVLDTQYF. Complete variable domain (other parts from reference TRBV9 and TRBJ2-3): DSGVTQTPKHLITATGQRVTLRCSPRSGDLSVYWYQQSLDQGLQFLIQYYNGEERAKGNILERFSAQQFPDLHSELNLSSLELGDSALYFCASSGVLDTQYFGPGTRLTVL.

The chain links TRBV2 to TRBJ1-5; tentatively, D is TRBD1 (6 bases). The CDR3 is 14 amino acids. Germline loops: CDR1 SNHLY, CDR2 FYNNEI. Trimming took 7 bases from V and 6 from J, leaving 16 bases between them. CDR3 in amino acids: CASTLGGGGQPQHF. CDR3 DNA sequence: TGTGCCAGCACCCTCGGAGGGGGTGGTCAGCCCCAGCATTTT.

The V gene is TRBV2, the J gene TRBJ1-2; no reliable D call. The V gene's germline CDR1 is SNHLY and CDR2 FYNNEI. This CDR3 comprises 12 residues. The V end lost 6 bases, the J end lost 9 bases, and 14 bases lay between the germline ends. Here the CDR3 DNA reads TGTGCCAGCAGCCAGTACGGTATTAGCTACACCTTC. Translation gives CASSQYGISYTF.

V gene TRBV28 combines with J gene TRBJ1-4; 8 positions match TRBD1. Trimming removed 4 bases from V and 2 bases from J; junction bases left unmatched: 6. The CDR3 consists of 16 residues. Germline CDR1 MDHEN, CDR2 SYDVKM. The CDR3 DNA follows: TGTGCCAGCAGTTCCCCAGGGGGCTCGACTAATGAAAAACTGTTTTTT. Amino acid sequence: CASSSPGGSTNEKLFF.

The chain employs TRBV2 and TRBJ2-7; the D is unclear. The CDR3 has 14 amino acids. CDR1 is SNHLY and CDR2 is FYNNEI in the germline V gene. V shed 3 bases and J shed 6 bases, with 15 bases lying between them. This chain's CDR3 is CASSDWHSPGEQYF. The CDR3 nucleotides are TGTGCCAGCAGTGATTGGCACTCTCCTGGCGAGCAGTACTTC.

The rearrangement uses TRBV5-1 and TRBJ2-5, with D perhaps TRBD2 (6 bases). The CDR3 contains 16 residues. Trimming took off 0 bases at V and 5 bases at J, with 17 bases between the two ends. Germline CDR1 and CDR2: SGHRS and YFSETQ. The CDR3 DNA follows: TGCGCCAGCAGCTTGGTCCCGACGCTTGGAGGGGAGACCCAGTACTTC. Residues: CASSLVPTLGGETQYF.

This chain links TRBV5-5 with TRBJ2-7; 12 bases line up with TRBD2. The germline gives CDR1 SGHKS, CDR2 YYEKEE (reference sequence). Losses at the gene ends were 4 bases for V and 5 bases for J; bases not matched to a gene: 10. The CDR3 sequence is 16 residues long. The chain's CDR3 is CASSPGRTSGTDEQYF. In DNA, the CDR3 is TGTGCCAGCAGCCCAGGTCGGACTAGCGGGACCGACGAGCAGTACTTC.

This clone was picked up one time. The gene calls are TRBV11-2 and TRBJ2-7; D is possibly TRBD2 (5 bases). CDR1 is SGHAT, CDR2 FQNNGV, per germline. This CDR3 spans 14 amino acids. Trimming removed 2 bases from V and 3 bases from J, with 11 bases in between. The CDR3 loop reads CASSLLGSGYEQYF. The CDR3 DNA is TGTGCCAGCAGCTTACTAGGAAGCGGCTACGAGCAGTACTTC. Complete variable domain (other parts from reference TRBV11-2 and TRBJ2-7): EAGVAQSPRYKIIEKRQSVAFWCNPISGHATLYWYQQILGQGPKLLIQFQNNGVVDDSQLPKDRFSAERLKGVDSTLKIQPAKLEDSAVYLCASSLLGSGYEQYFGPGTRLTVT.

The V gene is TRBV6-1, the J gene TRBJ1-6, with 8 bases that match TRBD1. V was clipped by 7 bases and J by 7 bases; unmatched bases: 3. The germline V gene encodes CDR1 MNHNS and CDR2 SASEGT. There are 13 residues in the CDR3. The CDR3: CASNRGWNSPLHF. CDR3 sequence (DNA): TGTGCCAGCAACAGGGGGTGGAATTCACCCCTCCACTTT.

The CDR3 spells CASSHSRGAASGNTGELFF. Here the CDR3 DNA reads TGTGCCAGCAGCCATTCGAGGGGCGCCGCTAGCGGAAACACCGGGGAGCTGTTTTTT. The chain joins TRBV5-4 to TRBJ2-2; 7 bases fit TRBD2. The germline V gene has CDR1 SGHNT and CDR2 YYREEE (reference sequence). The CDR3 has 19 amino acids. J was trimmed by 2 bases and V by 4 bases; bases with no gene match: 17. Filled out from reference TRBV5-4 and TRBJ2-2, the complete variable domain reads ETGVTQSPTHLIKTRGQQVTLRCSSQSGHNTVSWYQQALGQGPQFIFQYYREEENGRGNFPPRFSGLQFPNYSSELNVNALELDDSALYLCASSHSRGAASGNTGELFFGEGSRLTVL.

The chain carries TRBV7-2 and TRBJ2-5; TRBD2 aligns across 9 bases. The J call is in doubt because the DNA end fits TRBJ2-7 better. Germline loops: CDR1 SGHTA, CDR2 FQGNSA. The CDR3 has 15 residues. CDR3 in DNA: TGTGCCAGCAGCTGGGTAGCGGGAGTCCCATACGAGCAGTACTTC. Its translation is CASSWVAGVPYEQYF.

The gene calls are TRBV2 and TRBJ1-1; D is ambiguous. The CDR3 has 17 residues. Germline-derived CDR1 and CDR2 are SNHLY and FYNNEI. V was clipped by 8 bases and J by 5 bases, with 27 bases between them. The CDR3 protein is CASGGTPAVKIGTEAFF. The CDR3 bases are TGTGCCAGCGGAGGAACACCGGCAGTTAAGATCGGTACTGAAGCTTTCTTT.

The chain combines TRBV19 with TRBJ1-2; possibly TRBD1 for D (5 bases). Germline V gene lookup returns CDR1 LNHDA and CDR2 SQIVND (reference sequence). The CDR3 is made up of 12 amino acids. Trimming cost V 4 bases and J 4 bases, with 7 bases left between them. CDR3 amino acids: CASSTGTYGYTF. CDR3 nucleotide sequence: TGTGCCAGTAGTACAGGGACCTATGGCTACACCTTC.

As DNA, the CDR3 is TGTGCCAGCAGACGGGAGGGCCGGCAGTTCTTC. This encodes CASRREGRQFF. The chain employs TRBV28 and TRBJ2-1, with 8 bases identical to TRBD2. Germline CDR1 and CDR2: MDHEN and SYDVKM. The CDR3 covers 11 residues. V dropped 6 bases and J dropped 12; count of bases not matched to a gene: 4.

This sequence joins TRBV5-1 and TRBJ1-1; TRBD1 is a possible D gene (6 bases). The CDR3 is 15 residues long. Germline CDR1 and CDR2: SGHRS and YFSETQ. Between the trimmed V and J ends, which lost 1 base and 0 bases, there was a span of 10 bases. The CDR3 DNA is TGCGCCAGCAGCTTGACGGGGGGGCTGAACACTGAAGCTTTCTTT. This gives the protein CASSLTGGLNTEAFF.

The chain is built from TRBV11-3 and TRBJ2-3; 8 nucleotides match TRBD1. In germline, CDR1 is SGHNT, CDR2 YENEEA. The ends lost 3 bases at V and 1 base at J; junction bases unmatched: 3. The CDR3 has 15 amino acids. CDR3 region: CASSFQTGGTDTQYF. The CDR3 coding sequence is TGTGCCAGCAGCTTCCAGACAGGGGGCACAGATACGCAGTATTTT.

This chain links TRBV5-4 with TRBJ2-3, with 13 bases aligning to TRBD2. Per germline, CDR1 SGHNT and CDR2 YYREEE (reference sequence). With 1 base clipped from V and 2 bases from J, the junction kept 4 bases outside the gene matches. CDR3 size: 17 residues. CDR3 in amino acids: CASSLRGLAGVTDTQYF. The CDR3 DNA reads TGTGCCAGCAGCTTGCGAGGACTAGCGGGAGTCACAGATACGCAGTATTTT.

This clone was counted a single time. The V gene is TRBV21-1, the J gene TRBJ1-5. TRBV21-1 is designated a pseudogene. This CDR3 comprises 16 residues. In nucleotides, the CDR3 is TGTGCCAGCAAACGCGGCCGGGGGGCGGGCGGGCAGCCCCAGCATTTT. As protein: CASKRGRGAGGQPQHF.

This clone was observed once. The chain carries TRBV11-3 and TRBJ2-4; maybe TRBD1 (7 bases). Deletions cut 5 bases from V and 3 bases from J, with 11 bases between. CDR3 length equals 14 residues. Germline V gene data show CDR1 as SGHNT and CDR2 as YENEEA. The CDR3 region is CASSGRGVKNIQYF. DNA of the CDR3: TGTGCCAGCAGCGGCAGGGGGGTCAAAAACATTCAGTACTTC.

J is TRBJ2-2 and V is TRBV2; D is undetermined. Per the germline V gene, CDR1 is SNHLY and CDR2 is FYNNEI. The CDR3 is 14 amino acids. V lost 8 bases and J 5 bases, leaving 15 bases between the germline ends. The CDR3 is CASEVTAITGELFF. The CDR3 region has the DNA TGTGCCAGCGAAGTGACTGCCATTACCGGGGAGCTGTTTTTT.

The gene calls are TRBV15 and TRBJ2-1; 7 bases line up with TRBD1. The junction had 11 bases not matched to a gene; V was cut back by 8 bases and J by 10 bases. Per germline, CDR1 LNHNV and CDR2 YYDKDF (reference sequence). This CDR3 spans 13 amino acids. The CDR3 sequence: CATGTRGGLEQFF. DNA for the CDR3: TGTGCCACCGGGACACGAGGGGGCTTGGAGCAGTTCTTC.

This clone was counted once. The chain joins TRBV19 to TRBJ2-3; 9 nucleotides line up with TRBD2. The CDR3 loop spans 16 amino acids. V was pared by 3 bases and J by 0 bases, with 4 bases of the junction left unmatched. CDR1 LNHDA and CDR2 SQIVND come from the germline V gene (reference sequence). The CDR3 here is CASSMAGGASTDTQYF. CDR3 nucleotides: TGTGCCAGTAGTATGGCGGGAGGGGCCAGCACAGATACGCAGTATTTT.

V gene TRBV9 combines with J gene TRBJ2-3; D might be TRBD2 (6 bases). The germline CDR1 and CDR2 sequences are SGDLS and YYNGEE. This CDR3 is built from 18 residues. The V end lost 1 base, the J end lost 0 bases, and 18 bases lay between the germline ends. The CDR3 sequence is CASSVTTGLSFSTDTQYF. The CDR3 nucleotides are TGTGCCAGCAGCGTAACTACGGGACTCAGCTTTAGCACAGATACGCAGTATTTT.

In this sample, this clone turned up a few times. The chain combines TRBV6-5 with TRBJ2-4; possibly TRBD1 for D (5 bases). Deletions cut 6 bases from V and 7 bases from J, with 10 bases between. The CDR3 contains 12 residues. Germline loops: CDR1 MNHEY, CDR2 SVGAGI. CDR3 residues: CASRSGSNIQYF. CDR3 in DNA: TGTGCCAGCAGATCAGGGTCCAACATTCAGTACTTC.

This clone has a single count. V is TRBV18 and J is TRBJ2-3, with D perhaps matching TRBD1 (6 bases). Trimming took 2 bases from V and 2 from J, leaving 14 bases between them. The CDR3 extends over 16 amino acids. The germline CDR1 and CDR2 sequences are KGHSH and LQKENI. The DNA for the CDR3 is TGTGCCAGCTCACCATTTCCTGGACAGTCCACAGATACGCAGTATTTT. The encoded protein is CASSPFPGQSTDTQYF.